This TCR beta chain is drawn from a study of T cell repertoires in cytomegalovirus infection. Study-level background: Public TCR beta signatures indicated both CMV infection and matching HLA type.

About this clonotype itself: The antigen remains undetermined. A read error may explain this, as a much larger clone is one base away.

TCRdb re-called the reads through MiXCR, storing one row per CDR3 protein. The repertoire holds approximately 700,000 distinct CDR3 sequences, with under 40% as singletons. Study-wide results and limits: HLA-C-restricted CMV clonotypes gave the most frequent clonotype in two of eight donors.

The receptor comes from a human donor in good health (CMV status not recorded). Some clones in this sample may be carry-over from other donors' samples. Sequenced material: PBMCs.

The CDR3: CASSLVRNTQYF. In DNA, the CDR3 is TGTGCCAGCAGCTTAGTCCGAAATACGCAGTATTTT. The V and J genes are TRBV11-2 and TRBJ2-3, with D unclear. The germline V gene has CDR1 SGHAT and CDR2 FQNNGV. The CDR3 spans 12 residues. Between the trimmed V and J ends, which lost 1 base and 7 bases, there was a span of 6 bases.